This TCR beta chain stems from a study of blood T cell repertoires in COVID-19. About the study: COVID-19 samples collected from the United States, Italy and Spain covered acute and convalescent phases. The analysed material was cDNA or gDNA that came from T cells, B-cell-depleted T cells, or PBMCs.

Per the authors' pipeline: Quantification of nucleated cells was approximated via reference gene primer amplification. The repertoire was sequenced with immunoSEQ multiplex PCR; TCRdb's copy has only in-frame clones and lacks some. The V and J calls and clone size come from that table; D and trimming were worked out from the DNA. The data hold 140,000 to 150,000 clones, with about four fifths observed a single time. CDR3 length: 14 residues. Between the trimmed V and J ends, which lost 6 bases and 2 bases, there was a span of 12 bases. The germline V gene encodes CDR1 SGHTA and CDR2 FQGTGA. The sequence derives from a human donor with acute or convalescent COVID-19. The donor label of this sample is uncertain. The source material was peripheral blood. This chain joins TRBV7-3 and TRBJ2-3; the D gene is possibly TRBD1 (5 bases). The CDR3 protein is CASSFGASTDTQYF. The CDR3 bases are TGTGCCAGCAGTTTTGGGGCCTCCACAGATACGCAGTATTTT. Full variable domain (outside the CDR3, taken from reference TRBV7-3 and TRBJ2-3): GAGVSQTPSNKVTEKGKYVELRCDPISGHTALYWYRQSLGQGPEFLIYFQGTGAADDSGLPNDRFFAVRPEGSVSTLKIQRTERGDSAVYLCASSFGASTDTQYFGPGTRLTVL.